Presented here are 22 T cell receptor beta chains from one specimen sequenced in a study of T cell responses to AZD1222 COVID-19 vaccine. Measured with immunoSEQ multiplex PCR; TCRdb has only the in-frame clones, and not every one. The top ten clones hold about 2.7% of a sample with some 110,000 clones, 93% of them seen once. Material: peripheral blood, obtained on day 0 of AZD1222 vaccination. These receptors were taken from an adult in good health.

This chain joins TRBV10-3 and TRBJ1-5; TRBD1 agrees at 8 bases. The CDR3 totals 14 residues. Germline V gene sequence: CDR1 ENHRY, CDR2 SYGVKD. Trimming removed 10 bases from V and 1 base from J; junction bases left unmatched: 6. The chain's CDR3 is CATGQGSSNQPQHF. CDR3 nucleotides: TGTGCCACTGGACAGGGCTCGAGCAATCAGCCCCAGCATTTT.

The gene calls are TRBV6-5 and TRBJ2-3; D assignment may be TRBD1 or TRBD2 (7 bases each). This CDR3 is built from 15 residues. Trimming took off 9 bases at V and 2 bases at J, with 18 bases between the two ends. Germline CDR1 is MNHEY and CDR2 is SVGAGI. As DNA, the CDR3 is TGTGCCAGTCTGGCTACAGGGGACTACACAGATACGCAGTATTTT. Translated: CASLATGDYTDTQYF.

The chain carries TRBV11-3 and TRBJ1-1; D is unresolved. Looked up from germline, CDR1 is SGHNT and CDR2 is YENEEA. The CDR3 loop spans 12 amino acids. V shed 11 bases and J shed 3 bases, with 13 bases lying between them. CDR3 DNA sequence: TGTGCCTCGGCGGGCAGGTACACTGAAGCTTTCTTT. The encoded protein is CASAGRYTEAFF.

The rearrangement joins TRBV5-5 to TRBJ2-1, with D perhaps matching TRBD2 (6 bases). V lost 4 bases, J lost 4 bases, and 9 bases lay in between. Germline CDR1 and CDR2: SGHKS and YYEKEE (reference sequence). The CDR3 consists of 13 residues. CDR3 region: CASSEGGYNEQFF. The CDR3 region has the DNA TGTGCCAGCAGCGAGGGAGGATACAATGAGCAGTTCTTC.

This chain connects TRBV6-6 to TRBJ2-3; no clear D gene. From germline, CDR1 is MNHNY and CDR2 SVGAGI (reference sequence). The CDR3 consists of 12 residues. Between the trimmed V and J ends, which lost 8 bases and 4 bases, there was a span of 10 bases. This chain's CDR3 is CASYGMADTQYF. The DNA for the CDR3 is TGTGCCAGCTACGGTATGGCAGATACGCAGTATTTT.

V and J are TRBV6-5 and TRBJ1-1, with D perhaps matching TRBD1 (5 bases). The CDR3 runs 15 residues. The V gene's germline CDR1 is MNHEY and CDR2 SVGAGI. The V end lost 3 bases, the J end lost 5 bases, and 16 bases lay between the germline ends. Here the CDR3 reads CASSYTGQGWTEAFF. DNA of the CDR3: TGTGCCAGCAGTTATACGGGTCAGGGCTGGACTGAAGCTTTCTTT.

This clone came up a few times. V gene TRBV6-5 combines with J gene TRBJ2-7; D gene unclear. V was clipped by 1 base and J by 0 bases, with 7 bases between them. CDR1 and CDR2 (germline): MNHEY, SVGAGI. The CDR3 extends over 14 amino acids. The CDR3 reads CASSYLPGSYEQYF. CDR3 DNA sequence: TGTGCCAGCAGTTACTTACCGGGCTCCTACGAGCAGTACTTC.

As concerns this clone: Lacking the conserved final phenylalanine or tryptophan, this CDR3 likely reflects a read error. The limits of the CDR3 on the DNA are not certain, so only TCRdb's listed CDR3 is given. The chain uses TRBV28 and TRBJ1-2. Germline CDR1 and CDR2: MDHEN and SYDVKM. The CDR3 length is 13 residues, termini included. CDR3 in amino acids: CASSSPGGWEGVV.

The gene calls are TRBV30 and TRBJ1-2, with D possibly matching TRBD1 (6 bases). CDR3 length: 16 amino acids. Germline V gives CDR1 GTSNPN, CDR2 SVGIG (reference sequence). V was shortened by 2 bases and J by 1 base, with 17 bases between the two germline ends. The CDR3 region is CAWSLGGGGFNYGYTF. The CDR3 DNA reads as TGTGCCTGGAGTCTTGGGGGCGGAGGGTTTAACTATGGCTACACCTTC.

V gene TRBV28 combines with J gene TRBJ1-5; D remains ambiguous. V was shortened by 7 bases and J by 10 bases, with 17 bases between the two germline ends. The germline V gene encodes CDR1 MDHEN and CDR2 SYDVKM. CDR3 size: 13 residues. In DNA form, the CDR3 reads TGTGCCAGCACACTTACCCCCACTTTACCCCAGCATTTT. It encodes CASTLTPTLPQHF.

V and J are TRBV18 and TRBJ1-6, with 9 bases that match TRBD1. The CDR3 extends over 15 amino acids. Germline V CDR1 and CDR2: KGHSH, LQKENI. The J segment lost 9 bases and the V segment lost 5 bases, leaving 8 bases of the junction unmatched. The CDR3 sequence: CASSISRTGVSPLHF. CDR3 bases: TGTGCCAGCTCAATATCGAGGACAGGGGTTTCACCCCTCCACTTT.

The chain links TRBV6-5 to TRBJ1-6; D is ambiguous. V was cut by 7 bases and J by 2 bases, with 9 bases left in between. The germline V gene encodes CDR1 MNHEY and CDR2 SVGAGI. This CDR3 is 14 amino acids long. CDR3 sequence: CASNKTPYNSPLHF. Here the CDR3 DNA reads TGTGCCAGCAACAAGACACCCTATAATTCACCCCTCCACTTT.

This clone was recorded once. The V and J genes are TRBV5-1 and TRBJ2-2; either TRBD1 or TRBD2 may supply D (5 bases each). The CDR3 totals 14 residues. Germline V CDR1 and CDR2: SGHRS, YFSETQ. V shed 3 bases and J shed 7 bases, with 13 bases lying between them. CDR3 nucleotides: TGCGCCAGCAGCTCGCAGGGTGGGAGCGGGGAGCTGTTTTTT. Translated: CASSSQGGSGELFF.

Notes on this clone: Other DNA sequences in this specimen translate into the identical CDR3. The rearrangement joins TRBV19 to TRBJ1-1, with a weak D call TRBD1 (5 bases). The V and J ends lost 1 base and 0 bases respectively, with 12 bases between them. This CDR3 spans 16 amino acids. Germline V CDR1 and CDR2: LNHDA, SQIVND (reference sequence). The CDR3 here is CASSIGGRAMNTEAFF. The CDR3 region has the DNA TGTGCCAGTAGTATAGGGGGACGGGCCATGAACACTGAAGCTTTCTTT. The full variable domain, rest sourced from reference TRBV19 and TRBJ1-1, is DGGITQSPKYLFRKEGQNVTLSCEQNLNHDAMYWYRQDPGQGLRLIYYSQIVNDFQKGDIAEGYSVSREKKESFPLTVTSAQKNPTAFYLCASSIGGRAMNTEAFFGQGTRLTVV.

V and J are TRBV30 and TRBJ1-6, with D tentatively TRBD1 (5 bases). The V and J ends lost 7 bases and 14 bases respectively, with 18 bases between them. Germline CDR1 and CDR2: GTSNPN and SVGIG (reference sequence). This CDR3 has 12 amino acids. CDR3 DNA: TGTGCCTCATCGCGACAGAGTCTGTCCCTCCACTTT. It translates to CASSRQSLSLHF. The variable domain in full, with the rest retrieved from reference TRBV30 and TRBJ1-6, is SQTIHQWPATLVQPVGSPLSLECTVEGTSNPNLYWYRQAAGRGLQLLFYSVGIGQISSEVPQNLSASRPQDRQFILSSKKLLLSDSGFYLCASSRQSLSLHFGNGTRLTVT.

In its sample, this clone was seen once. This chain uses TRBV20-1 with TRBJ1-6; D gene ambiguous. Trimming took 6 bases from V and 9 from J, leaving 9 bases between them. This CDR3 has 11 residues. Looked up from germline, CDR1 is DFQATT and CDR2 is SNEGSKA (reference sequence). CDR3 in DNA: TGCAGTGCCGGCCCGGCTTCACCCCTCCACTTT. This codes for CSAGPASPLHF.

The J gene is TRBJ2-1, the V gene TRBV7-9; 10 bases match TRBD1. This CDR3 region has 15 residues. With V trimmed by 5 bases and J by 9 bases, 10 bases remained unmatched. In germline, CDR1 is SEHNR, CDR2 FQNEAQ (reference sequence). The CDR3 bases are TGTGCCAGCAGCCCGCGGGACAGGGGTTTGGGTGAGCAGTTCTTC. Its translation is CASSPRDRGLGEQFF.

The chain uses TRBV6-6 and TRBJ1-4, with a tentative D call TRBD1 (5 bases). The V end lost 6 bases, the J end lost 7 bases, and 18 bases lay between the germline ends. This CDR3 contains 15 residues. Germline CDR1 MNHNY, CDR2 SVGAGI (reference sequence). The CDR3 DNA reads TGTGCCAGCAGCCCCCCCGGGGGGGTGGGTGAAAAACTGTTTTTT. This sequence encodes CASSPPGGVGEKLFF.

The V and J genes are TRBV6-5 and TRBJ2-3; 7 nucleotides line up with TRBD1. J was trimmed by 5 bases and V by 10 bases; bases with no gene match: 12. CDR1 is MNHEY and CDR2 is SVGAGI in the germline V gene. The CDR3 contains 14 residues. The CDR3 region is CATSGDRRVDTQYF. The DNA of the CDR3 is TGTGCCACTTCCGGGGACAGAAGGGTAGATACGCAGTATTTT.

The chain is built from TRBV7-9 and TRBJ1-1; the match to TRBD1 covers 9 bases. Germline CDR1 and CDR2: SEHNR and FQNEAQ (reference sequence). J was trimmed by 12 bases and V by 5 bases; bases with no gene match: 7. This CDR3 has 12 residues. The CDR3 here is CASSPGTGFPFF. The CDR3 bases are TGTGCCAGCAGCCCCGGGACAGGGTTTCCTTTCTTT.

The CDR3 DNA sequence: TGTGCCAGCAGCTCAGGGGGACTAGCGGGAGACGAGCAGTACTTC. This encodes CASSSGGLAGDEQYF. The V gene is TRBV9, the J gene TRBJ2-7, with 14 bases that match TRBD2. V lost 4 bases to trimming and J lost 5 bases; unmatched junction nucleotides: 5. This CDR3 contains 15 residues. The germline CDR1 and CDR2 sequences are SGDLS and YYNGEE.

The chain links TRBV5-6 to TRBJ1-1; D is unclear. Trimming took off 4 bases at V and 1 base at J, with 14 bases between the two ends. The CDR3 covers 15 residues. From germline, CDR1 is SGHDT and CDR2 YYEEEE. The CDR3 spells CASSRGIHENTEAFF. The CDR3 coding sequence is TGTGCCAGCAGCCGGGGTATACACGAGAACACTGAAGCTTTCTTT.